A selection of T cell receptor beta chains follows, all from one sample in a study of radiotherapy plus CTLA-4 blockade in lung cancer. Clones were read by immunoSEQ multiplex PCR, and TCRdb kept only the in-frame ones, dropping some. The sample consists of about 90,000 clones, roughly four fifths of them appearing once. The sequences come from peripheral blood, collected from a patient treated with radiotherapy plus ipilimumab. These receptors came from a human donor with non-small cell lung cancer that progressed on radiotherapy plus ipilimumab. CDR3s include the opening cysteine and the closing phenylalanine or tryptophan. Each record gives: clone size, J gene, D gene, V gene, CDR3 protein. D genes are given only for firm matches. Clone size is shown for a subset of rows, as once, few, many or a class of expanded clone.

few TRBJ2-7 NA TRBV7-9 CASRYSSQAGYEQYF
few TRBJ2-2 NA TRBV7-3 CASSLSARGVGTGELFF
NA TRBJ2-1 NA TRBV11-3 CASSSPLSNEQFF
NA TRBJ1-5 TRBD1 TRBV10-2 CASSDLVKTGLNQPQHF
NA TRBJ2-5 NA TRBV7-2 CASSPSRGVETQYF
NA TRBJ2-3 TRBD1 TRBV4-3 CASSLQQGATDTQYF
NA TRBJ2-1 NA TRBV5-4 CASSSRGVLAGAWGEQFF
NA TRBJ2-7 TRBD1 TRBV7-6 CASSLSNSWGQGTNEQYF
NA TRBJ1-1 NA TRBV6-1 CASSEAGDTEAFF
NA TRBJ2-3 NA TRBV25-1 CASSRRSGGTDTQYF
few TRBJ1-3 NA TRBV28 CASSFPGSGNTIYF
NA TRBJ2-3 NA TRBV28 CASSLPIGTQYF
NA TRBJ2-3 NA TRBV14 CASSQWDTQYF
NA TRBJ2-3 NA TRBV29-1 CSVLLEGRERTDTQYF